This T cell receptor (beta chain) was recorded in a study of cytotoxic CD8 clonotypes in ibrutinib-treated CLL. Study background: Among responders, roughly 24 were partial and 2 complete; after median roughly 68 months, around 15 stayed remitted and some 12 progressed. Mean values per sample were around 270,000 productive templates and under 100,000 productive rearrangements.

Concerning this clone itself: No antigen is known for it.

Investigators sought sequencing depths of between 1 in 200,000 and 1 in 1 million T cells. Sequencing was performed with immunoSEQ multiplex PCR; in TCRdb, only in-frame clones are kept and a portion is missing. The sample lists hundreds of thousands of clones; less than 75% were seen once. V was clipped by 6 bases and J by 8 bases; unmatched bases: 7. There are 14 residues in the CDR3. Germline V CDR1 and CDR2: SNHLY, FYNNEI. Regarding the study as a whole: Rare overall, public clonotypes shrank or held steady under therapy.

The sequenced sample was PBMCs, obtained after 24 months of ibrutinib treatment. The chain carries TRBV2 and TRBJ1-4; TRBD1 agrees at 9 bases. The sequence came from a human donor with chronic lymphocytic leukemia. CDR3 loop: CASRGTGLREKLFF. DNA of the CDR3: TGTGCCAGCAGGGGGACAGGGTTAAGAGAAAAACTGTTTTTT.